Below, 15 T cell receptor beta chains from the same sample are listed, as sequenced in a study of cytomegalovirus exposure and HLA in healthy donors (dated by TCRdb to 2015 to 2018). The method was the immunoSEQ multiplex PCR assay. TCRdb obtained this table from immuneACCESS and retained in-frame rearrangements with V and J assigned. These tables miss some clones; where compared with another copy, unresolved V genes account for less than half of the shortfall, and the remainder is unexplained. The sample data list about 120,000 clones, and 88% of these were observed just once. Together, the top ten hold more than 5% of the sample. The sequenced sample was PBMCs. These receptor sequences come from a woman between 18 and 29 years old in good health and CMV-seropositive.

The chain carries TRBV12-5 and TRBJ2-3, with 7 bases aligning to TRBD1. Germline V CDR1 and CDR2: LGHNT, FRNRAP. V shed 2 bases and J 4 bases; nucleotides not matched to a gene: 3. The CDR3 sequence is 14 residues long. Written as DNA, the CDR3 is TGTGCTAGTGGTTTGATGACAGGGTCAGATACGCAGTATTTT. Its protein product is CASGLMTGSDTQYF.

This sequence joins TRBV19 and TRBJ1-1; tentatively, D is TRBD1 (6 bases). The V end lost 6 bases, the J end lost 5 bases, and 16 bases lay between the germline ends. Germline lookup yields CDR1 LNHDA and CDR2 SQIVND (reference sequence). CDR3 length: 14 amino acids. The CDR3 reads CASSDGGGATEAFF. CDR3 DNA sequence: TGTGCCAGTAGCGACGGCGGGGGGGCAACTGAAGCTTTCTTT. Full variable domain (missing parts from reference TRBV19 and TRBJ1-1): DGGITQSPKYLFRKEGQNVTLSCEQNLNHDAMYWYRQDPGQGLRLIYYSQIVNDFQKGDIAEGYSVSREKKESFPLTVTSAQKNPTAFYLCASSDGGGATEAFFGQGTRLTVV.

This chain connects TRBV6-1 to TRBJ1-2; 9 nucleotides match TRBD1. Germline V gene lookup returns CDR1 MNHNS and CDR2 SASEGT. After removal of 4 bases from V and 5 bases from J, the junction contained 8 bases not matched to a gene. CDR3 length equals 15 residues. The CDR3: CASSGGWTGDYGYTF. CDR3 in DNA: TGTGCCAGCAGTGGAGGATGGACAGGGGATTATGGCTACACCTTC.

The chain links TRBV11-3 to TRBJ2-3; 12 bases line up with TRBD2. Germline CDR1 and CDR2: SGHNT and YENEEA. After removal of 6 bases from V and 0 bases from J, the junction contained 4 bases not matched to a gene. The CDR3 contains 16 residues. The CDR3, as DNA: TGTGCCAGCAGAAAGGGGACTAGCGGGAGCACAGATACGCAGTATTTT. Its protein product is CASRKGTSGSTDTQYF.

CDR3 nucleotides: TGTGCCAGTAGCGACAGGGGAGAGACCCAGTACTTC. It specifies CASSDRGETQYF. The rearrangement uses TRBV19 and TRBJ2-5, with 8 bases matching TRBD1. Looked up from germline, CDR1 is LNHDA and CDR2 is SQIVND (reference sequence). V was clipped by 6 bases and J by 4 bases; unmatched bases: 1. There are 12 residues in the CDR3.

The rearrangement links TRBV19 to TRBJ2-2, with TRBD2 matching over 8 bases. The CDR3 is 15 residues long. CDR1 and CDR2 from the germline V gene are LNHDA and SQIVND (reference sequence). V shed 5 bases and J 5 bases; nucleotides not matched to a gene: 7. The CDR3 bases are TGTGCCAGTAGTCCCACCGGGGGGGGGACCGGGGAGCTGTTTTTT. Translated, it gives CASSPTGGGTGELFF.

The J gene is TRBJ1-1, the V gene TRBV4-1; D unclear. V shed 4 bases and J shed 3 bases, with 12 bases lying between them. There are 14 residues in the CDR3. Germline V CDR1 and CDR2: MGHRA, YSYEKL. In nucleotides, the CDR3 is TGCGCCAGCAGCCCCTCCACTACGTACACTGAAGCTTTCTTT. It codes for CASSPSTTYTEAFF.

This clone turned up a few times. The CDR3 DNA reads TGTGCCAGTAGTCCGACAGGAGTATACGAGCAGTACTTC. Translated, it gives CASSPTGVYEQYF. The rearrangement joins TRBV19 to TRBJ2-7; a possible D gene is TRBD1 (6 bases). Looked up from germline, CDR1 is LNHDA and CDR2 is SQIVND (reference sequence). The CDR3 extends over 13 amino acids. V shed 5 bases and J shed 4 bases, with 12 bases lying between them.

The chain uses TRBV19 and TRBJ1-2; 8 bases are a match to TRBD1. This CDR3 has 15 amino acids. Germline V gene data show CDR1 as LNHDA and CDR2 as SQIVND (reference sequence). Germline trimming cut 8 bases from V and 5 bases from J; bases unmatched to any gene: 13. CDR3 sequence: CASGLGQGDGYGYTF. The DNA of the CDR3 is TGTGCCAGTGGTCTTGGACAGGGAGATGGTTATGGCTACACCTTC.

The V and J genes are TRBV7-9 and TRBJ2-7, with a possible D match to TRBD2 (6 bases). V lost 1 base and J 4 bases, leaving 8 bases between the germline ends. CDR1 and CDR2 (germline): SEHNR, FQNEAQ (reference sequence). The length of the CDR3 is 13 residues. For the CDR3, the DNA is TGTGCCAGCAGCTTAGGGGGGACTTACGAGCAGTACTTC. Translation gives CASSLGGTYEQYF.

The chain combines TRBV7-9 with TRBJ1-1; D unresolved. Trimming stripped 2 bases from V and 4 bases from J, with 8 bases between. CDR1 is SEHNR and CDR2 is FQNEAQ in the germline V gene (reference sequence). The CDR3 consists of 13 residues. In nucleotides, the CDR3 is TGTGCCAGCAGCTTACTCCCAGGCACTGAAGCTTTCTTT. Its translation: CASSLLPGTEAFF.

This clone was seen just once. The V call is TRBV7-2, the J call TRBJ2-2, with 7 bases matching TRBD1. CDR3 length equals 15 residues. CDR1 is SGHTA, CDR2 FQGNSA, per germline. J gave up 4 bases and V 5 bases, and 7 bases lay outside the gene matches. CDR3 amino acids: CASSNRGGVTGELFF. The CDR3 bases are TGTGCCAGCAGCAACAGGGGCGGTGTCACCGGGGAGCTGTTTTTT. The full variable domain, in which reference TRBV7-2 and TRBJ2-2 provide the parts outside the CDR3, is GAGVSQSPSNKVTEKGKDVELRCDPISGHTALYWYRQSLGQGLEFLIYFQGNSAPDKSGLPSDRFSAERTGGSVSTLTIQRTQQEDSAVYLCASSNRGGVTGELFFGEGSRLTVL.

This rearrangement joins TRBV6-1 to TRBJ2-3, with 9 bases matching TRBD2. The V gene's germline CDR1 is MNHNS and CDR2 SASEGT. Trimming removed 8 bases from V and 6 bases from J; junction bases left unmatched: 12. The CDR3 has 15 residues. The CDR3 loop is CASGTGTSFRDTQYF. CDR3 nucleotides: TGTGCCAGCGGAACCGGGACTAGCTTCCGGGATACGCAGTATTTT.

The chain links TRBV27 to TRBJ2-7; 9 bases match TRBD1. V lost 6 bases, J lost 0 bases, and 12 bases stayed unmatched. From germline, CDR1 is MNHEY and CDR2 SMNVEV (reference sequence). The CDR3 runs 17 residues. The CDR3 is CASRNFPGTGNSYEQYF. The CDR3 region has the DNA TGTGCCAGCAGAAATTTCCCCGGGACAGGGAACTCCTACGAGCAGTACTTC.

The V gene is TRBV20-1, the J gene TRBJ1-2; the match to TRBD1 covers 7 bases. Trimming cost V 8 bases and J 8 bases; bases outside gene matches: 5. There are 10 residues in the CDR3. Per the germline V gene, CDR1 is DFQATT and CDR2 is SNEGSKA (reference sequence). The CDR3 DNA follows: TGCAGTTTGACAGGGAACGGCTACACCTTC. Amino acid sequence: CSLTGNGYTF.